The text below deals with one T cell receptor beta chain. Its cognate antigen is unknown. This record belongs to a study of T cell responses to AZD1222 COVID-19 vaccine. Study background: Both about-4-week and about-12-week second-dose recipients were combined. Study-wide points: Of the AZD1222 recipients, only five or six were seropositive at baseline. Among vaccine-associated CD4 TCRs, coverage spanned spike, with dominance at 160-218 and 743-854. Repertoires in all cases were sampled only once the peak T cell response had passed.

Clones were read by immunoSEQ multiplex PCR, and TCRdb kept only the in-frame ones, dropping some. Of around 85,000 clones in the sample, approximately 86% were seen once. The CDR3 has 13 residues. The germline V gene encodes CDR1 GTSNPN and CDR2 SVGIG (reference sequence). J gave up 7 bases and V 3 bases, and 5 bases lay outside the gene matches. The origin of this receptor is an adult in good health. The sequenced sample was peripheral blood, obtained on day 0 of AZD1222 vaccination. This chain uses TRBV30 with TRBJ2-2, with 7 bases matching TRBD2. Written as DNA, the CDR3 is TGTGCCTGGAGCACGGGAGGCGGCGGGGAGCTGTTTTTT. Its translation is CAWSTGGGGELFF.